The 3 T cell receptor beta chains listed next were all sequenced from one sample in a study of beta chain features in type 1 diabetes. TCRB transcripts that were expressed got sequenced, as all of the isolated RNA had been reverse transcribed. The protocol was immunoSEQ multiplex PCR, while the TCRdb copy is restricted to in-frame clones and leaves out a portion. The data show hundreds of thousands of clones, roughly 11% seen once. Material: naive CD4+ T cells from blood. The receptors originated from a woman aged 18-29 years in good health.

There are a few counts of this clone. The CDR3 DNA reads TGTGCCAGCAGCCCAAACAGGGATTCACCCCTCCACTTT. Protein: CASSPNRDSPLHF. The chain joins TRBV7-9 to TRBJ1-6, with D perhaps matching TRBD1 (6 bases). The CDR3 length is 13 residues. With 5 bases removed from V and 8 bases from J, the gap between germline ends came to 10 bases. Germline V gene data show CDR1 as SEHNR and CDR2 as FQNEAQ (reference sequence). Full variable domain (outside the CDR3, taken from reference TRBV7-9 and TRBJ1-6): DTGVSQNPRHKITKRGQNVTFRCDPISEHNRLYWYRQTLGQGPEFLTYFQNEAQLEKSRLLSDRFSAERPKGSFSTLEIQRTEQGDSAMYLCASSPNRDSPLHFGNGTRLTVT.

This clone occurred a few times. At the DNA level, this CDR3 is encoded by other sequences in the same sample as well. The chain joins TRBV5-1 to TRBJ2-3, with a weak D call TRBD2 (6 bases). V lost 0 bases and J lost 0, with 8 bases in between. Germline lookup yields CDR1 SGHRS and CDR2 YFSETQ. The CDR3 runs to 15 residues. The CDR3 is CASSLGGTSTDTQYF. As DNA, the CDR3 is TGCGCCAGCAGCTTGGGCGGGACTAGCACAGATACGCAGTATTTT.

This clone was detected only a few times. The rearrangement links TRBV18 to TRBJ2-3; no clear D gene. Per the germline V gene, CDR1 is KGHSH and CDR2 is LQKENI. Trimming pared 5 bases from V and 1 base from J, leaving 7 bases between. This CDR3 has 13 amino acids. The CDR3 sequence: CASSTARTDTQYF. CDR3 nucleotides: TGTGCCAGCTCAACCGCCCGCACAGATACGCAGTATTTT.